Listed below are T cell receptor beta chains from one sample, sequenced in a study of CD8 T cells in ankylosing spondylitis. TCRdb re-called the 5' RACE reads with MiXCR, one entry per CDR3 protein. The table includes roughly 150,000 distinct CDR3 sequences, about a third detected once. The sample comprised synovial fluid, either unsorted or a sorted T cell fraction (not recorded which). These receptors came from a male donor with ankylosing spondylitis. CDR3s include the opening cysteine and the closing phenylalanine or tryptophan. The D gene is left open where the match is weak. Rows give clone size only sometimes, using once, few, many, or a class for an expanded clone.

>few|TRBJ1-3|TRBV9|NA
CASSVGDRGNTIYF
TGTGCCAGCAGCGTAGGGGACCGTGGAAACACCATATATTTT
>NA|TRBJ2-3|TRBV7-6|NA
CASTPGGTTDTQYF
TGTGCCAGCACCCCCGGCGGGACCACAGATACGCAGTATTTT
>many|TRBJ1-1|TRBV11-2|NA
CASSLDRDTEAFF
TGTGCCAGCAGCTTAGACAGGGATACTGAAGCTTTCTTT
>NA|TRBJ2-7|TRBV28|NA
CASSLWQNYYEQYF
TGTGCCAGCAGTTTATGGCAGAACTACTACGAGCAGTACTTC
>NA|TRBJ2-7|TRBV27|TRBD2
CASSNGRYEQYF
TGTGCCAGCAGTAACGGGAGGTACGAGCAGTACTTC
>many|TRBJ2-3|TRBV7-3|NA
CASSLAGRVTDTQYF
TGTGCCAGCAGCTTAGCGGGGCGGGTCACAGATACGCAGTATTTT
>NA|TRBJ2-5|TRBV15|NA
CATSRSPGQQETQYF
TGTGCCACCAGCAGGTCCCCGGGACAACAAGAGACCCAGTACTTC
>NA|TRBJ2-3|TRBV20-1|TRBD2
CSGLAASTDTQYF
TGCAGTGGCCTAGCGGCGAGCACAGATACGCAGTATTTT
>NA|TRBJ1-1|TRBV7-2|NA
CASSLEQANTEAFF
TGTGCCAGCAGCTTAGAGCAGGCCAACACTGAAGCTTTCTTT
>many|TRBJ2-3|TRBV9|TRBD2
CASSENGLAATDTQYF
TGTGCCAGCAGCGAAAACGGACTAGCGGCCACAGATACGCAGTATTTT
>NA|TRBJ2-3|TRBV7-2|NA
CASSLLADTQYF
TGTGCCAGCAGCTTGCTTGCAGATACGCAGTATTTT
>many|TRBJ2-2|TRBV29-1|NA
CSVEDLRGHTGELFF
TGCAGCGTTGAAGATCTCCGGGGGCACACCGGGGAGCTGTTTTTT
>NA|TRBJ1-4|TRBV28|TRBD1
CASSFQGGPTNEKLFF
TGTGCCAGCAGTTTCCAAGGGGGCCCAACTAATGAAAAACTGTTTTTT
>NA|TRBJ1-1|TRBV28|NA
CASSDPGRPNTEAFF
TGTGCCAGCAGTGACCCGGGACGGCCGAACACTGAAGCTTTCTTT
>NA|TRBJ1-4|TRBV28|NA
CASSLISAIGEKLFF
TGTGCCAGCAGTTTAATATCGGCGATTGGGGAAAAACTGTTTTTT
>many|TRBJ2-5|TRBV20-1|TRBD2
CSASPGLDIVETQYF
TGCAGTGCTAGTCCGGGACTAGATATTGTGGAGACCCAGTACTTC
>many|TRBJ2-7|TRBV14|TRBD2
CASSQDFKLAGGSEQYF
TGTGCCAGCAGCCAAGACTTTAAACTAGCGGGAGGCTCCGAGCAGTACTTC
>few|TRBJ2-7|TRBV20-1|TRBD1
CSALGQPYEQYF
TGCAGTGCTTTGGGACAGCCCTACGAGCAGTACTTC
>few|TRBJ1-1|TRBV5-6|NA
CASSTAEQGYYTEAFF
TGTGCCAGCAGCACCGCGGAGCAGGGTTATTACACTGAAGCTTTCTTT
>NA|TRBJ1-5|TRBV12-3/TRBV12-4|TRBD1
CASSFDRVGQPQHF
TGTGCCAGCAGTTTCGACAGGGTGGGTCAGCCCCAGCATTTT
>NA|TRBJ2-7|TRBV20-1|NA
CSPTSDKTYEQYF
TGCAGTCCGACCTCGGACAAAACCTACGAGCAGTACTTC
>NA|TRBJ2-3|TRBV6-5|NA
CASSNGQLRTDTQYF
TGTGCCAGCAGTAACGGACAGCTTCGCACAGATACGCAGTATTTT